The 26 T cell receptor beta chains listed next were all sequenced from one sample in a study of Ad26.COV2.S vaccination and SARS-CoV-2 variants listed by TCRdb under 2021. In light of the paper, this sample's treatment or condition label describes: roughly 18 received Ad26.COV2.S at low or high dose, single or two shots; about five received placebo; per-sample allocation not given. For vaccine and placebo recipients, repertoires were sequenced using samples collected on day 63 after the first injection. Libraries were made using the immunoSEQ multiplex PCR assay. Here the immuneACCESS table is served through TCRdb, limited to in-frame sequences with V and J called. Missing clones are a known gap in these copies; in checked studies unresolved V genes cover under half, and the rest lacks a known reason. Counted in this sample were some 390,000 clones; around nine tenths of them appeared once. The biggest ten clones account for approximately 3.7% of the sample.

This specimen was peripheral blood, taken in a trial of Ad26.COV2.S vaccine versus placebo. The source of these receptors is a person between 18 and 59 years old who received the Ad26.COV2.S COVID-19 vaccine or a placebo.

This chain connects TRBV4-3 to TRBJ1-2, with D possibly being TRBD1 (5 bases). Trimming took off 4 bases at V and 4 bases at J, with 16 bases between the two ends. CDR3 length: 15 amino acids. Germline V lookup: CDR1 LGHNA, CDR2 YSLEER. DNA for the CDR3: TGCGCCAGCAGCCTCCGGCGGCAGGGAGGCTATGGCTACACCTTC. Protein: CASSLRRQGGYGYTF.

This clone appeared a few times. The chain combines TRBV10-3 with TRBJ2-6; weak D call: TRBD1 (5 bases). The CDR3 extends over 17 amino acids. CDR1 ENHRY and CDR2 SYGVKD come from the germline V gene. Between the trimmed V and J ends, which lost 2 bases and 0 bases, there was a span of 11 bases. CDR3 sequence (DNA): TGTGCCATCAGTGAGCAGATAGGGGCCTCTGGGGCCAACGTCCTGACTTTC. As protein: CAISEQIGASGANVLTF.

The rearrangement joins TRBV5-4 to TRBJ1-2; possible D gene TRBD1, 6 bases. V shed 4 bases and J shed 8 bases, with 15 bases lying between them. CDR1 is SGHNT, CDR2 YYREEE, per germline (reference sequence). This CDR3 region has 13 residues. CDR3 sequence reads: CASSGRGGLGYTF. CDR3 DNA sequence: TGTGCCAGCAGCGGGAGGGGGGGATTGGGCTACACCTTC.

V and J are TRBV12-3 or TRBV12-4 and TRBJ2-3; the match to TRBD2 covers 10 bases. The CDR3 length is 13 residues. After removal of 10 bases from V and 1 base from J, the junction contained 2 bases not matched to a gene. CDR3 DNA: TGTGCCATTAGCGGGGGGCGCACAGATACGCAGTATTTT. It is translated as CAISGGRTDTQYF.

The chain couples TRBV7-2 to TRBJ1-1, with D possibly being TRBD1 (5 bases). Germline V CDR1 and CDR2: SGHTA, FQGNSA. V lost 5 bases to trimming and J lost 8 bases, with 18 bases between them. The CDR3 totals 14 residues. The CDR3 reads CASSNARGRDEAFF. In DNA, the CDR3 is TGTGCCAGCAGCAACGCGAGAGGGAGGGACGAAGCTTTCTTT.

The chain couples TRBV7-2 to TRBJ2-1; possible D gene TRBD1, 6 bases. Germline V gene lookup returns CDR1 SGHTA and CDR2 FQGNSA. Between the trimmed V and J ends, which lost 2 bases and 1 base, there was a span of 9 bases. The CDR3 covers 15 residues. The CDR3 spells CASSLYRVSYNEQFF. The CDR3 region has the DNA TGTGCCAGCAGCTTATACAGGGTTTCCTACAATGAGCAGTTCTTC.

The chain couples TRBV11-2 to TRBJ1-3; 7 bases fit TRBD1. The CDR3 runs 14 residues. Germline CDR1 is SGHAT and CDR2 is FQNNGV. The J segment lost 7 bases and the V segment lost 5 bases, leaving 8 bases of the junction unmatched. CDR3: CASSTLTGRNTIYF. As DNA, the CDR3 is TGTGCCAGCAGCACCCTGACAGGGCGGAACACCATATATTTT.

Worth noting for this clone: At one end the junction does not follow the germline gene, possibly because of a read error. The CDR3 spells CASSGTGTLWLHF. In DNA form, the CDR3 reads TGTGCCAGTAGTGGGACAGGCACCCTATGGCTACACTTC. This chain uses TRBV19 with TRBJ1-2; the match to TRBD1 covers 8 bases. The V gene's germline CDR1 is LNHDA and CDR2 SQIVND (reference sequence). This CDR3 region has 13 residues. Combining the CDR3 with reference TRBV19 and TRBJ1-2 gives the whole variable domain DGGITQSPKYLFRKEGQNVTLSCEQNLNHDAMYWYRQDPGQGLRLIYYSQIVNDFQKGDIAEGYSVSREKKESFPLTVTSAQKNPTAFYLCASSGTGTLWLHFGSGTRLTVV.

The V call is TRBV7-2, the J call TRBJ2-3, with D unresolved. In germline, CDR1 is SGHTA, CDR2 FQGNSA. V was trimmed by 2 bases and J by 1 base, leaving 10 bases between them. The CDR3 covers 15 residues. The CDR3 here is CASSLKGGGTDTQYF. The CDR3 DNA sequence: TGTGCCAGCAGCTTAAAGGGTGGGGGCACAGATACGCAGTATTTT.

This sequence joins TRBV7-9 and TRBJ2-1; 8 bases align to TRBD1. The trim removed 5 bases at V and 3 bases at J, leaving 9 bases unmatched. The CDR3 extends over 16 amino acids. CDR1 and CDR2 from the germline V gene are SEHNR and FQNEAQ (reference sequence). The CDR3 DNA sequence: TGTGCCAGCAGCCCACTCAGGGGGCGCTTCTACAATGAGCAGTTCTTC. Translation: CASSPLRGRFYNEQFF.

As for this clone: Other DNA sequences in this sample translate to the same CDR3. The J gene is TRBJ1-1, the V gene TRBV18; D not certain. Trimming cost V 4 bases and J 0 bases, with 6 bases left between them. The CDR3 extends over 13 amino acids. Germline CDR1 and CDR2: KGHSH and LQKENI. CDR3 loop: CASSQGMNTEAFF. Written as DNA, the CDR3 is TGTGCCAGCTCACAGGGCATGAACACTGAAGCTTTCTTT.

This chain links TRBV7-2 with TRBJ2-3; D is possibly TRBD1 or TRBD2 (6 bases each). Germline CDR1 reads SGHTA; CDR2 reads FQGNSA. The V gene lost 6 bases and the J gene lost 4 bases, with 20 bases spanning the gap. This CDR3 is built from 16 residues. CDR3 coding DNA: TGTGCCAGCAGTCCTGGAGGAGGGGGGCACTCAGATACGCAGTATTTT. It yields the protein CASSPGGGGHSDTQYF.

This chain's CDR3 is CASSFQTAHEKLFF. For the CDR3, the DNA is TGTGCCAGCAGCTTCCAGACAGCTCATGAAAAACTGTTTTTT. The rearrangement uses TRBV5-6 and TRBJ1-4; possible D gene TRBD1, 5 bases. V shed 2 bases and J shed 6 bases, with 11 bases lying between them. Germline V lookup: CDR1 SGHDT, CDR2 YYEEEE. CDR3 length: 14 amino acids.

The V and J genes are TRBV10-3 and TRBJ2-3; 8 bases are shared with TRBD2. This CDR3 has 16 residues. CDR1 and CDR2 from the germline V gene are ENHRY and SYGVKD. The J segment lost 4 bases and the V segment lost 8 bases, leaving 14 bases of the junction unmatched. CDR3 sequence (DNA): TGTGCCATCGGGAGGTTCTCGGGGGGGCTCTCAGATACGCAGTATTTT. Protein sequence: CAIGRFSGGLSDTQYF.

The chain recombines TRBV5-1 with TRBJ2-5; D not certain. This CDR3 has 15 residues. Germline values: CDR1 SGHRS, CDR2 YFSETQ. Trimming took 4 bases from V and 3 from J, leaving 16 bases between them. The CDR3 nucleotides read TGCGCCAGCAGCCTTCTGAGTGGGTATGAAGAGACCCAGTACTTC. Its translation: CASSLLSGYEETQYF.

This clone came up once. The chain uses TRBV5-4 and TRBJ2-3; D might be TRBD2 (7 bases). Trimming stripped 3 bases from V and 3 bases from J, with 14 bases between. The germline CDR1 and CDR2 sequences are SGHNT and YYREEE (reference sequence). The CDR3 has 15 residues. CDR3 nucleotide sequence: TGTGCCAGCAGCTACATAGGGGGGGGGACAGATACGCAGTATTTT. It specifies CASSYIGGGTDTQYF.

The chain's CDR3 is CASSPGEITEAFF. Here the CDR3 DNA reads TGTGCCAGCAGCCCCGGGGAGATCACTGAAGCTTTCTTT. The J gene is TRBJ1-1, the V gene TRBV7-6; D is undetermined. Trimming stripped 5 bases from V and 4 bases from J, with 11 bases between. Germline V lookup: CDR1 SGHVS, CDR2 FNYEAQ. This CDR3 region has 13 residues.

The V and J genes are TRBV3-1 (or the pseudogene TRBV3-2) and TRBJ1-6; D call uncertain. CDR3 length: 13 residues. Germline CDR1 LGHDT, CDR2 YNNKEL (reference sequence). V was pared by 0 bases and J by 10 bases, with 7 bases between. CDR3 nucleotides: TGTGCCAGCAGCCAAGATTCGAGATCACCCCTCCACTTT. The encoded protein is CASSQDSRSPLHF.

V and J are TRBV24-1 and TRBJ2-3; D gene uncertain. CDR1 and CDR2 from the germline V gene are KGHDR and SFDVKD. The CDR3 spans 12 residues. V was trimmed by 0 bases and J by 7 bases, leaving 4 bases between them. CDR3 amino acids: CATSDLANTQYF. The DNA for the CDR3 is TGTGCCACCAGTGATTTGGCTAATACGCAGTATTTT.

The chain links TRBV2 to TRBJ2-7; 9 bases line up with TRBD1. V lost 5 bases, J lost 6 bases, and 11 bases stayed unmatched. CDR3 length: 15 amino acids. From germline, CDR1 is SNHLY and CDR2 FYNNEI. The chain's CDR3 is CASSIRTGVVSEQYF. The CDR3 bases are TGTGCCAGCAGTATACGGACAGGGGTGGTAAGCGAGCAGTACTTC.

The V gene is TRBV14, the J gene TRBJ2-1; D ambiguous. The germline gives CDR1 SGHDN, CDR2 FVKESK. The CDR3 sequence is 16 residues long. V lost 3 bases and J lost 2, with 14 bases in between. Written as DNA, the CDR3 is TGTGCCAGCAGCCACCCTCGACCAGAGACCTACAATGAGCAGTTCTTC. Translated, it gives CASSHPRPETYNEQFF. Full variable domain (rest looked up from reference TRBV14 and TRBJ2-1): EAGVTQFPSHSVIEKGQTVTLRCDPISGHDNLYWYRRVMGKEIKFLLHFVKESKQDESGMPNNRFLAERTGGTYSTLKVQPAELEDSGVYFCASSHPRPETYNEQFFGPGTRLTVL.

The chain employs TRBV5-1 and TRBJ2-5; D may be TRBD1 (6 bases). Trimming took 7 bases from V and 1 from J, leaving 11 bases between them. Germline CDR1 reads SGHRS; CDR2 reads YFSETQ. The CDR3 is 13 amino acids. CDR3 sequence: CASRQEVQETQYF. Written as DNA, the CDR3 is TGCGCCAGCCGACAGGAGGTCCAAGAGACCCAGTACTTC. The full variable domain, completed using reference TRBV5-1 and TRBJ2-5, is KAGVTQTPRYLIKTRGQQVTLSCSPISGHRSVSWYQQTPGQGLQFLFEYFSETQRNKGNFPGRFSGRQFSNSRSEMNVSTLELGDSALYLCASRQEVQETQYFGPGTRLLVL.

The chain employs TRBV6-2 or TRBV6-3 and TRBJ1-4; D is ambiguous. Trimming took 0 bases from V and 8 from J, leaving 7 bases between them. The CDR3 contains 13 residues. Germline CDR1 reads MNHEY; CDR2 reads SVGEGT. CDR3 protein: CASSYSGPEKLFF. In DNA form, the CDR3 reads TGTGCCAGCAGTTACTCCGGACCAGAAAAACTGTTTTTT.

This clone has only a few counts. V gene TRBV3-1 (or the pseudogene TRBV3-2) combines with J gene TRBJ1-6; 7 positions agree with TRBD1. The V gene end was trimmed by 5 bases and the J gene end by 5 bases; junction bases not matched to a gene: 3. The CDR3 is 14 amino acids. Germline CDR1 reads LGHDT; CDR2 reads YNNKEL (reference sequence). Here the CDR3 reads CASSLTGNNSPLHF. In nucleotides, the CDR3 is TGTGCCAGCAGCTTGACAGGGAATAATTCACCCCTCCACTTT.

The chain has TRBV6-5 and TRBJ1-4; D perhaps matches TRBD1 (6 bases). Trimming stripped 6 bases from V and 6 bases from J, with 8 bases between. In germline, CDR1 is MNHEY, CDR2 SVGAGI. The CDR3 runs 12 residues. The CDR3 DNA reads as TGTGCCAGCAGGGAGGGGGATGAAAAACTGTTTTTT. The encoded protein is CASREGDEKLFF.

The J gene is TRBJ2-2, the V gene TRBV4-1, with D unresolved. This CDR3 is built from 13 residues. The V and J ends lost 4 bases and 3 bases respectively, with 6 bases between them. From germline, CDR1 is MGHRA and CDR2 YSYEKL. The CDR3 DNA is TGCGCCAGCAGCCCCACGGACACCGGGGAGCTGTTTTTT. Its protein product is CASSPTDTGELFF.